This TCR beta chain comes out of a study of beta chain features in type 1 diabetes. General observations from the study: TCRB repertoires of naive, central memory and Treg cells appeared more similar among patients than among healthy donors.

Every isolated RNA sample was fully reverse transcribed, so sequencing captured expressed TCRB transcripts. The method was immunoSEQ multiplex PCR; TCRdb's version includes in-frame clones alone and lacks a portion of them. The table records about 340,000 clones, approximately 8% of them present only once. On this clone itself: Its target is not known.

V gave up 5 bases and J gave up 6 bases; unmatched junction bases: 8. This CDR3 comprises 15 residues. Germline V lookup: CDR1 SGDLS, CDR2 YYNGEE. Source material: central memory CD4+ T cells from blood. This receptor was obtained from a woman younger than 35 in good health. The V gene is TRBV9, the J gene TRBJ2-1, with 10 nucleotides matching TRBD2. CDR3 in amino acids: CASSLAGGAGNEQFF. The CDR3 DNA sequence: TGTGCCAGCAGTTTAGCGGGAGGCGCCGGCAATGAGCAGTTCTTC.